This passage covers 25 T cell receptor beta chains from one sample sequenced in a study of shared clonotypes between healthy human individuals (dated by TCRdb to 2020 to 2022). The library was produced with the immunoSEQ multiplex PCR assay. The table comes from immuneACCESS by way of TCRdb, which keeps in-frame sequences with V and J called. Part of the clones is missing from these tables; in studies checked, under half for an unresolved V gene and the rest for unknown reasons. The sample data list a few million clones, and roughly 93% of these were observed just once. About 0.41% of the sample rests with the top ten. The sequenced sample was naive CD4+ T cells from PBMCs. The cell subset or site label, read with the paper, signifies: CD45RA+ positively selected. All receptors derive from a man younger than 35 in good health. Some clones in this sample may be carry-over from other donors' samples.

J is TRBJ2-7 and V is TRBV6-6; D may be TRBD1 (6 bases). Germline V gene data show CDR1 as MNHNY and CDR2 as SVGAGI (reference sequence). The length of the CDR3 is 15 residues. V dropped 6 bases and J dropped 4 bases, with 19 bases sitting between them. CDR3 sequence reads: CASRYRDTNAYEQYF. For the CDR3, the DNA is TGTGCCAGCAGGTACCGGGACACCAACGCTTACGAGCAGTACTTC.

For the CDR3, the DNA is TGCGCCAGCAGCTTGGGACAGGGGGCATATCAGCCCCAGCATTTT. Encoded protein: CASSLGQGAYQPQHF. V gene TRBV5-1 combines with J gene TRBJ1-5, with 10 bases aligning to TRBD1. Trimming removed 0 bases from V and 5 bases from J; junction bases left unmatched: 2. The CDR3 covers 15 residues. CDR1 is SGHRS, CDR2 YFSETQ, per germline.

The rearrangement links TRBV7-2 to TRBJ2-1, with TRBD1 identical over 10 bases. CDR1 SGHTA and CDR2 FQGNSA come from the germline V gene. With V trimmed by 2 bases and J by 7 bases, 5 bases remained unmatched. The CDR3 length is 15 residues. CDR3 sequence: CASSLLTGGWNEQFF. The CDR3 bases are TGTGCCAGCAGCTTACTGACAGGGGGCTGGAATGAGCAGTTCTTC.

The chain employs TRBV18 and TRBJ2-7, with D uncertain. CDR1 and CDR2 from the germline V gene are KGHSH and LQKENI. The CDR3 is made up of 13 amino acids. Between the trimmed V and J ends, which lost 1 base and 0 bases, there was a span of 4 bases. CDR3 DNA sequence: TGTGCCAGCTCACCACGGCTCTCCTACGAGCAGTACTTC. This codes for CASSPRLSYEQYF.

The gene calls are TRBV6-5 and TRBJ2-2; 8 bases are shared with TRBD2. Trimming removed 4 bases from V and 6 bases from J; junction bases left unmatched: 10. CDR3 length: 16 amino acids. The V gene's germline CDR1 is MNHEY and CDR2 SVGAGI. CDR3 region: CASSSLAGTQAGELFF. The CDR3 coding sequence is TGTGCCAGCAGTTCTTTAGCGGGAACACAGGCCGGGGAGCTGTTTTTT.

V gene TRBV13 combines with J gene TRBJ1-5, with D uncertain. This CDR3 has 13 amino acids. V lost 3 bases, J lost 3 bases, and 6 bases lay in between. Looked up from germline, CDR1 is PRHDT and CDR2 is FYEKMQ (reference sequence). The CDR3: CASSLGPNQPQHF. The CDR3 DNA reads TGTGCCAGCAGCTTGGGTCCCAATCAGCCCCAGCATTTT.

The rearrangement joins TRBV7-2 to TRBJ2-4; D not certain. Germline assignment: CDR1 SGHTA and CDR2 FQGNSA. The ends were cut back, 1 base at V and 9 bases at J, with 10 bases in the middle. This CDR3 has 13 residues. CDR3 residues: CASSLVGASIQYF. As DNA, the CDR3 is TGTGCCAGCAGCTTAGTCGGAGCCAGCATTCAGTACTTC.

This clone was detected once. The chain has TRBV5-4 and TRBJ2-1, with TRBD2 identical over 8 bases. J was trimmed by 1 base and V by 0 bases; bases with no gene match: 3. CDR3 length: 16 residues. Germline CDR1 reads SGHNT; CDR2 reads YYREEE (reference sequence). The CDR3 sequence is CASSLGRLASYNEQFF. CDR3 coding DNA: TGTGCCAGCAGCTTGGGCAGACTAGCGTCCTACAATGAGCAGTTCTTC.

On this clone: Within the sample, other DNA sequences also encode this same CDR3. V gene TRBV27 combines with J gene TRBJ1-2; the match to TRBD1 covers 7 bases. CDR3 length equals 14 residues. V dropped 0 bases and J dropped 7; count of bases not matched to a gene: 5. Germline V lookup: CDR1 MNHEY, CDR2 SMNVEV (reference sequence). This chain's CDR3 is CASSLSGGGGGYTF. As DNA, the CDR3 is TGTGCCAGCAGTTTATCAGGGGGCGGGGGTGGCTACACCTTC.

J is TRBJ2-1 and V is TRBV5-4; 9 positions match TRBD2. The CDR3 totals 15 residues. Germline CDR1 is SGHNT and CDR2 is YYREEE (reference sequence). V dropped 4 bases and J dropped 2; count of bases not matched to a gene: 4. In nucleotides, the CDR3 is TGTGCCAGCAGCCCTCTAGCGGGACCCTACAATGAGCAGTTCTTC. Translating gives CASSPLAGPYNEQFF.

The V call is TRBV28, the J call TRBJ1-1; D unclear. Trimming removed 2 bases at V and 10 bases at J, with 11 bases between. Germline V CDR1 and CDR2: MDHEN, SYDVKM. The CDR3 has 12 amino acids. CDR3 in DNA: TGTGCCAGCAGTTTACTATCCTCTCCAGCTTTCTTT. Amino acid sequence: CASSLLSSPAFF. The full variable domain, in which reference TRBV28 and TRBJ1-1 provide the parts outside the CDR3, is DVKVTQSSRYLVKRTGEKVFLECVQDMDHENMFWYRQDPGLGLRLIYFSYDVKMKEKGDIPEGYSVSREKKERFSLILESASTNQTSMYLCASSLLSSPAFFGQGTRLTVV.

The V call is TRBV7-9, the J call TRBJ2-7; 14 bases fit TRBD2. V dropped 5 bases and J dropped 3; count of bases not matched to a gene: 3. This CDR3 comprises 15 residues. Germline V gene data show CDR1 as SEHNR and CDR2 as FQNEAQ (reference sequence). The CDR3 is CASSVGLAGVYEQYF. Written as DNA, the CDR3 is TGTGCCAGCAGCGTGGGACTAGCGGGAGTCTACGAGCAGTACTTC.

DNA of the CDR3: TGTGCCAGCAGCCCACCGGACATCCCACGGGGCTACACCTTC. Its protein is CASSPPDIPRGYTF. This rearrangement joins TRBV14 to TRBJ1-2, with a weak D call TRBD1 (5 bases). Trimming shortened V by 4 bases and J by 8 bases, and 17 bases separated the two germline ends. CDR1 is SGHDN and CDR2 is FVKESK in the germline V gene. This CDR3 is built from 14 residues.

The CDR3 loop is CASSGKQGFGTEAFF. In DNA form, the CDR3 reads TGTGCCAGCAGTGGAAAACAGGGTTTTGGCACTGAAGCTTTCTTT. The chain combines TRBV6-6 with TRBJ1-1; possibly TRBD1 for D (6 bases). Trimming left V 5 bases short and J 4 bases short, with 17 bases between. This CDR3 region has 15 residues. Germline values: CDR1 MNHNY, CDR2 SVGAGI (reference sequence).

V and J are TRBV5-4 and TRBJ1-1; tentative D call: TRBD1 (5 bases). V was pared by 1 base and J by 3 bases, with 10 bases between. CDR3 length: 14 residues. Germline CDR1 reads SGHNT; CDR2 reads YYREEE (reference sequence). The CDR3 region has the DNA TGTGCCAGCAGCTTGAGTGCCAGGGACACTGAAGCTTTCTTT. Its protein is CASSLSARDTEAFF. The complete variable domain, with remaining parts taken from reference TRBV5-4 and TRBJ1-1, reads ETGVTQSPTHLIKTRGQQVTLRCSSQSGHNTVSWYQQALGQGPQFIFQYYREEENGRGNFPPRFSGLQFPNYSSELNVNALELDDSALYLCASSLSARDTEAFFGQGTRLTVV.

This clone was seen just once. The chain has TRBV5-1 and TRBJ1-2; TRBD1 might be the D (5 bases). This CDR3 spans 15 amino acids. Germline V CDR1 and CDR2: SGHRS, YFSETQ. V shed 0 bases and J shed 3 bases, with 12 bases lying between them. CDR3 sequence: CASSLDQGTYYGYTF. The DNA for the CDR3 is TGCGCCAGCAGCTTGGACCAAGGGACCTACTATGGCTACACCTTC.

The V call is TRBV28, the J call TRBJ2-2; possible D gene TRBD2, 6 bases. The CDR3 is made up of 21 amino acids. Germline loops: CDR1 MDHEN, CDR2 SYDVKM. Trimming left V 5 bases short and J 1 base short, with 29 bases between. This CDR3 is CASSPWGSRFEGGKNTGELFF. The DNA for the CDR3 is TGTGCCAGCAGTCCGTGGGGGAGTAGATTTGAGGGCGGGAAGAACACCGGGGAGCTGTTTTTT.

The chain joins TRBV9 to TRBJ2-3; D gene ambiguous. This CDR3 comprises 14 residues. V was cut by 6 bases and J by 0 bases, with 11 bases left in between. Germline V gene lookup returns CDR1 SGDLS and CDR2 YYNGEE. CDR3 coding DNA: TGTGCCAGCAAGGGCTCTACTAGCACAGATACGCAGTATTTT. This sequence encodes CASKGSTSTDTQYF. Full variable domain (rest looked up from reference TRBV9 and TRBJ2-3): DSGVTQTPKHLITATGQRVTLRCSPRSGDLSVYWYQQSLDQGLQFLIQYYNGEERAKGNILERFSAQQFPDLHSELNLSSLELGDSALYFCASKGSTSTDTQYFGPGTRLTVL.

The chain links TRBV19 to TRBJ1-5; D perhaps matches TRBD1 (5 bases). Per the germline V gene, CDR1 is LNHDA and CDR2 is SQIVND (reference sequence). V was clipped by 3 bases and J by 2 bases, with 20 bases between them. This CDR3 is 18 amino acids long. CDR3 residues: CASSIGPRSWGGNQPQHF. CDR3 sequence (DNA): TGTGCCAGTAGTATCGGACCGAGGTCATGGGGGGGCAATCAGCCCCAGCATTTT.

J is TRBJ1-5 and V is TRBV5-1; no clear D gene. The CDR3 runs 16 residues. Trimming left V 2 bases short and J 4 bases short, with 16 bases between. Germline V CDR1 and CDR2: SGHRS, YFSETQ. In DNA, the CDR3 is TGCGCCAGCAGCTTCGGTGGCATTGAGAATAATCAGCCCCAGCATTTT. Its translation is CASSFGGIENNQPQHF.

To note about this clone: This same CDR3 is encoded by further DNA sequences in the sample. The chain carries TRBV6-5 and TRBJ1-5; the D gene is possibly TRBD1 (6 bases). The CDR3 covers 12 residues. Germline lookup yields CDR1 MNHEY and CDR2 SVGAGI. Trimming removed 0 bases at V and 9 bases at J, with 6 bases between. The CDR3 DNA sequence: TGTGCCAGCAGTTACTCAGGGGGGCCCCAGCATTTT. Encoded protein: CASSYSGGPQHF.

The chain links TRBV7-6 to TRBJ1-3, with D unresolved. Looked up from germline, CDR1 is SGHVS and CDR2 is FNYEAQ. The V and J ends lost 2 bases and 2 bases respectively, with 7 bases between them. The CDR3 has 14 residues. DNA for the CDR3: TGTGCCAGCAGCTTAACAGCAACTGGAAACACCATATATTTT. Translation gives CASSLTATGNTIYF.

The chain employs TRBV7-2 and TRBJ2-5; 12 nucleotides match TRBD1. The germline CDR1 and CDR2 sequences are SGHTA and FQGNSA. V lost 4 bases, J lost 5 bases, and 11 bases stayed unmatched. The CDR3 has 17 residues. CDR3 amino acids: CASSSGTGGAGRETQYF. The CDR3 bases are TGTGCCAGCAGCTCCGGGACAGGGGGCGCGGGGAGGGAGACCCAGTACTTC.

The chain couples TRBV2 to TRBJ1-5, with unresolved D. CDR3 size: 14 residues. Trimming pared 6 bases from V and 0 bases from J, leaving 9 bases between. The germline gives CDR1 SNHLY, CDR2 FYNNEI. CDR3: CASRQSYSNQPQHF. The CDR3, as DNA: TGTGCCAGCAGACAGAGTTATAGCAATCAGCCCCAGCATTTT.

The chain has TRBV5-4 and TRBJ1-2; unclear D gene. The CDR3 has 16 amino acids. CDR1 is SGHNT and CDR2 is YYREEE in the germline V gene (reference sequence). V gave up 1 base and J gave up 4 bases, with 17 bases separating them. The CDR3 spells CASSLKGQPPSYGYTF. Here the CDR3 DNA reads TGTGCCAGCAGCTTGAAGGGCCAACCCCCTAGCTATGGCTACACCTTC.